This TCR beta chain was sequenced in a study of T cells after yellow fever vaccination. Turning to the study itself: The SMART-Seq v4 Ultra Low Input method served to prepare the low-cell-number fractions. General observations from the study: When the response was secondary, it was weaker but reached its peak faster, day 5 versus 15. Of the clonotypes, a small share occurred in both CD4 and CD8 compartments.

With V trimmed by 1 base and J by 3 bases, 5 bases remained unmatched. The CDR3 runs 15 residues. Germline-derived CDR1 and CDR2 are ENHRY and SYGVKD. TCRdb re-called the 5' RACE reads through MiXCR, storing one row per CDR3 protein. The sample lists 75,000 to 100,000 distinct CDR3 sequences, under 9% seen once, with 16% in the top ten. This clonotype was observed many times. The sequenced sample was CD8+ T cells not binding an NS4B(214-222) dextramer, sorted from PBMCs, obtained roughly 14 days after the first yellow fever vaccination. This sequence originates from a man between 18 and 29 years old who received the YFV17D yellow fever vaccine. The V call is TRBV10-3, the J call TRBJ2-5, with 7 bases aligning to TRBD2. CDR3 in amino acids: CAISEWTRGEETQYF. The DNA for the CDR3 is TGTGCCATCAGTGAGTGGACTAGAGGCGAAGAGACCCAGTACTTC.